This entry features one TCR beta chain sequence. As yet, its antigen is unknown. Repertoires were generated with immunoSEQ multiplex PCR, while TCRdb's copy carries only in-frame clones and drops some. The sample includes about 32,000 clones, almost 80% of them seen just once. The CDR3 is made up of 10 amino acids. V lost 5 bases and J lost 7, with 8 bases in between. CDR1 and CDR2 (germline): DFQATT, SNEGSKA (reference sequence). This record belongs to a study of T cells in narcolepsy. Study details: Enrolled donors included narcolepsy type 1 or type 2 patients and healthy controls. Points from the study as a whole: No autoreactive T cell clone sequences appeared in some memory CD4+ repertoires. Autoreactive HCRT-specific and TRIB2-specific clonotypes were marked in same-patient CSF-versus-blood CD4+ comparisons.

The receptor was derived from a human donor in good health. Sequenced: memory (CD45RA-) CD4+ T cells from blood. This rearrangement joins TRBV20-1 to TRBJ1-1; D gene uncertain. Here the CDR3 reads CSAYLDEAFF. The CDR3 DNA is TGCAGTGCTTATTTGGATGAAGCTTTCTTT.